This T cell receptor (beta chain) was sequenced for a study of regulatory T cells in long-lasting Graves disease. Building of the TCR beta libraries involved iRepertoire HTBI primers and Arm-PCR of CDR3 regions. TCRdb redid the calling of the multiplex PCR reads with MiXCR, one entry per CDR3 protein. Here the sample spans roughly 500,000 distinct CDR3 sequences, about 15% being singletons. The germline V gene encodes CDR1 MNHEY and CDR2 SVGEGT. V was trimmed by 5 bases and J by 4 bases, leaving 14 bases between them. The CDR3 has 14 amino acids. The time point denotes: newly diagnosed GD, antithyroid drugs for less than 3 months. With RNA extracted from PBMCs as input, the TCR library was made. To note about this clonotype: Its antigen is undetermined.

General study points: Peripheral blood alone, not thyroid tissue, underwent study. More public clonotypes were shared by persistent patients (fewer than 3,000) than by new patients (more than 950).

This same sample was also taken into another study, of T cells in Graves' hyperthyroidism and ophthalmopathy. That source adds: If no ophthalmopathy progression occurred within 18 months, Graves' hyperthyroidism was stable. Through a model of 13 V-J features, ophthalmopathy was separated from stable hyperthyroidism.

This sequence originates from a woman aged 50 to 60 with Graves disease. The material was peripheral blood mononuclear cells (PBMCs), obtained at new diagnosis, from a patient treated with antithyroid drugs. This sequence joins TRBV6-2 or TRBV6-3 and TRBJ1-1; possibly TRBD1 for D (6 bases). The chain's CDR3 is CASSAFRGSTEAFF. CDR3 nucleotides: TGTGCCAGCAGTGCCTTCAGGGGAAGCACTGAAGCTTTCTTT.